This T cell receptor beta chain was obtained from a study of CD8 T cells in ankylosing spondylitis. Study-wide results and limits: Within ankylosing spondylitis blood, a TCR beta motif made up of eight highly homologous variants appeared to be characteristic. Enrichment of disease-linked clones was reportedly significant in matched ankylosing spondylitis synovial fluid. Within peripheral blood, clones linked to disease were CD8+ and relatively rare. Reactive arthritis synovial fluid and blood were previously reported to contain some motif variants.

Generation of TCR beta libraries employed quantitative 5'-RACE incorporating molecular barcodes. TCRdb processed the 5' RACE reads anew with MiXCR; each CDR3 protein has one entry. The data contain some 840,000 distinct CDR3 sequences, over 9.5% of them singletons. V gave up 5 bases and J gave up 10 bases, with 12 bases separating them. Germline lookup yields CDR1 DFQATT and CDR2 SNEGSKA (reference sequence). This CDR3 spans 12 amino acids. This clonotype was seen at least ten times. Antigen unknown. The chain joins TRBV20-1 to TRBJ1-6; TRBD1 might be the D (5 bases). Input material: blood, either unsorted or a sorted T cell fraction (not recorded which). The TCR was taken from a male donor with ankylosing spondylitis. In nucleotides, the CDR3 is TGCAGTGCTGGGGACCTTATCTCACCCCTCCACTTT. Its translation: CSAGDLISPLHF.